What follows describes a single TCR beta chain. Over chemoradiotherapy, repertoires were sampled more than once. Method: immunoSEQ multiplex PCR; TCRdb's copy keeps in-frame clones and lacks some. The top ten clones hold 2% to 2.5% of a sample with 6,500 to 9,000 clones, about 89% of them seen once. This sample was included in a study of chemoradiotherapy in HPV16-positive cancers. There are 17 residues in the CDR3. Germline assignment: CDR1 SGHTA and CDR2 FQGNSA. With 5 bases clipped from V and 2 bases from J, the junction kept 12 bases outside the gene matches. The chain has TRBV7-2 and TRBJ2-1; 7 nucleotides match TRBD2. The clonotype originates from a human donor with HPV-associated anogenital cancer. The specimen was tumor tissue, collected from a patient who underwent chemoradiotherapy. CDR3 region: CASSRASGGTTYNEQFF. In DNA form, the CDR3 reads TGTGCCAGCAGCAGGGCATCGGGCGGGACTACCTACAATGAGCAGTTCTTC.